This T cell receptor beta chain originates from a study of metastatic and nonmetastatic thyroid tumors. Study context: From malignant and benign thyroid patients, repertoires in blood and in tumor or nodule tissue were compared. Whole-study results and caveats: Patients with malignant thyroid tumors reportedly had significantly higher TCR beta diversity than those with benign nodules, in blood and tumor.

This clone has ten or more counts. The antigen is not known. The J segment lost 2 bases and the V segment lost 3 bases, leaving 20 bases of the junction unmatched. Germline values: CDR1 LGHDT, CDR2 YNNKEL (reference sequence). This CDR3 is built from 21 residues. Every patient underwent thyroid surgery untreated. TCRdb re-called clones via MiXCR from the PCR reads. The table shows about 20,000 clones, with 36% occurring only once. The TCR was taken from a male donor with papillary thyroid cancer or a benign thyroid nodule (not recorded which). Some clones in this sample may be carry-over from other donors' samples. The V call is TRBV3-1, the J call TRBJ1-5; TRBD1 aligns across 9 bases. Sample: blood. CDR3 nucleotide sequence: TGTGCCAGCAGCCACCAAACAAGGACAGGGGTGATTTTCGATCGCAATCAGCCCCAGCATTTT. It translates to CASSHQTRTGVIFDRNQPQHF.